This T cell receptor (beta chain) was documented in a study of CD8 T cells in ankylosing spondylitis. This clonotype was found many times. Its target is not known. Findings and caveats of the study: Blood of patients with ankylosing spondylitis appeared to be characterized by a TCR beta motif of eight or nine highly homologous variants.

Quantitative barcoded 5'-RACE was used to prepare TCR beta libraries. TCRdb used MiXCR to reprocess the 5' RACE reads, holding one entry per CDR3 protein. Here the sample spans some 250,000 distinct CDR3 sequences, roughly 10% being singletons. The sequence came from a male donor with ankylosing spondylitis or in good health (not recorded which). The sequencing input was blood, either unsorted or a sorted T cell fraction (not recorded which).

The CDR3 bases are TGTGCCAGACCGACAGGGATGAACACTGAAGCTTTCTTT. Protein: CARPTGMNTEAFF. This chain joins TRBV9 and TRBJ1-1, with 7 bases lining up with TRBD1. The J segment lost 0 bases and the V segment lost 8 bases, leaving 4 bases of the junction unmatched. The CDR3 has 13 residues. The germline V gene has CDR1 SGDLS and CDR2 YYNGEE.